This TCR beta chain is from a study of technical replicates of blood from a few donors. This clone has only one observation. Generated by immunoSEQ multiplex PCR, the TCRdb table keeps only in-frame clones and is missing some. The top ten clones hold roughly 0.35% of a sample with under 85,000 clones, 95% to 98% of them seen once. CDR3 length: 16 residues. Germline CDR1 PRHDT, CDR2 FYEKMQ (reference sequence). The V and J ends lost 8 bases and 3 bases respectively, with 20 bases between them. The TCR sequence derives from a human donor in good health. Specimen: T cells isolated from PBMCs. The V gene is TRBV13, the J gene TRBJ2-4, with D unclear. CDR3 protein: CASLSLAGAGKNIQYF. The DNA of the CDR3 is TGTGCCAGCCTTTCGCTGGCCGGCGCAGGCAAAAACATTCAGTACTTC.